The 3 T cell receptor beta chains below were found in one sample sequenced in a study of cytomegalovirus exposure and HLA in healthy donors (dated by TCRdb to the late 2010s). The library was prepared using the immunoSEQ multiplex PCR assay. A mixture of 60 forward primers for TCR Vbeta segments and 13 reverse primers for TCR Jbeta segments was used in the multiplex PCR. TCRdb obtained this table from immuneACCESS and retained in-frame rearrangements with V and J assigned. These tables miss some clones; where compared with another copy, unresolved V genes account for less than half of the shortfall, and the remainder is unexplained. This sample holds around 110,000 clones; around 80% were observed only once. Of the sample, 2.5% falls within the top ten clones. The sample taken for sequencing was PBMCs. The receptor source for this set is a man aged 40-49 years in good health and CMV-seronegative.

CDR3 bases: TGTGCCAGCAGCGTAGCCGGGACATCGGATACGCAGTATTTT. Its protein product is CASSVAGTSDTQYF. The rearrangement joins TRBV9 to TRBJ2-3, with D maybe TRBD1 (6 bases). V was cut by 0 bases and J by 6 bases, with 11 bases left in between. The germline V gene encodes CDR1 SGDLS and CDR2 YYNGEE. This CDR3 region has 14 residues.

The chain has TRBV4-1 and TRBJ1-5, with 7 positions matching TRBD1. After removal of 5 bases from V and 6 bases from J, the junction contained 7 bases not matched to a gene. The CDR3 runs to 14 residues. Germline CDR1 is MGHRA and CDR2 is YSYEKL. The DNA for the CDR3 is TGCGCCAGCAGCTTCACAGGGGAGTTTCAGCCCCAGCATTTT. It encodes CASSFTGEFQPQHF.

V and J are TRBV18 and TRBJ2-5; 11 bases agree with TRBD1. Trimming took 4 bases from V and 4 from J; bases not matched to a gene: 8. This CDR3 spans 16 amino acids. Germline CDR1 is KGHSH and CDR2 is LQKENI. The CDR3 DNA reads TGTGCCAGCTCACGAATGGAGGGGACAGGGGGAGAGACCCAGTACTTC. Its protein product is CASSRMEGTGGETQYF.